This T cell receptor beta chain appears in the sequencing data of a study of technical replicates of blood from several donors. Profiled with immunoSEQ multiplex PCR; TCRdb holds only in-frame clones, not every one. The sample lists tens of thousands of clones; around 91% were seen once. This CDR3 contains 16 residues. The V end was cut by 2 bases, the J end by 0 bases, with 14 bases between. Germline CDR1 MNHEY, CDR2 SMNVEV (reference sequence). The chain has TRBV27 and TRBJ2-7, with D tentatively TRBD2 (5 bases). Material: T cells isolated from PBMCs. The TCR originated in a human donor in good health. The chain's CDR3 is CASSLRGRVSSYEQYF. The DNA of the CDR3 is TGTGCCAGCAGTTTACGGGGAAGGGTTAGCTCCTACGAGCAGTACTTC.